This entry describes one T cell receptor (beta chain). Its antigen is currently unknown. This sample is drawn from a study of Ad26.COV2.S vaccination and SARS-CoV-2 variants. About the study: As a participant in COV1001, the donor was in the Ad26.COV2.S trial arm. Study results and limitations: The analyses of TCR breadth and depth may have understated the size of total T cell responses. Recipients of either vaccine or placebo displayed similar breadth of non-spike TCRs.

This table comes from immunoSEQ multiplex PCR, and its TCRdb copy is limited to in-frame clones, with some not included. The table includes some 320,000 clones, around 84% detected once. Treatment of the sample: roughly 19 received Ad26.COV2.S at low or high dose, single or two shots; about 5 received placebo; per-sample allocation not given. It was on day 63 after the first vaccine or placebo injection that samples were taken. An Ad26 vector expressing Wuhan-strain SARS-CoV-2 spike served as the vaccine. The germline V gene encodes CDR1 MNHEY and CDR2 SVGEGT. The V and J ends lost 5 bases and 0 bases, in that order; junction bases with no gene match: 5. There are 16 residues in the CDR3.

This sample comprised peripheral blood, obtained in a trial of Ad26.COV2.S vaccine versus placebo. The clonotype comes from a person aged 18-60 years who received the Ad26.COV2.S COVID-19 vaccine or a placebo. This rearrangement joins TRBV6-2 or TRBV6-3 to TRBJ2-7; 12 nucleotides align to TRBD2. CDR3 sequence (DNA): TGTGCCAGCAGTACTAGCGGGGGGCCTCTCTCCTACGAGCAGTACTTC. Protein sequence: CASSTSGGPLSYEQYF.